Listed here is a single T cell receptor beta chain. Study processing details: Amplification from reference gene primers served as the basis for estimated nucleated cell counts. The table came from immunoSEQ multiplex PCR; TCRdb's copy has only in-frame clones and leaves some out. The DNA gave D and trimming, while V, J and clone size come from that table. The sample includes about 110,000 clones, roughly 80% of them seen just once. The data derive from a study of blood T cell repertoires in COVID-19. Looking at the study overall: The United States, Italy and Spain supplied acute and convalescent COVID-19 samples. T cells, B-cell-depleted T cells, or PBMCs provided the cDNA or gDNA that served as material.

Trimming at V came to 5 bases and at J to 2 bases, leaving 8 bases not matched to a gene. Per germline, CDR1 ENHRY and CDR2 SYGVKD. The CDR3 covers 16 residues. V and J are TRBV10-3 and TRBJ2-2, with 7 bases fitting TRBD1. The source of this sequence is a man aged 50 or older with acute or convalescent COVID-19. Input material: peripheral blood. In DNA, the CDR3 is TGTGCCATCAGTCTTCGGGACAGACCAAACACCGGGGAGCTGTTTTTT. Translated: CAISLRDRPNTGELFF.